Below are 20 T cell receptor beta chains sequenced from a single sample in a study of blood T cell repertoires in COVID-19. Clones were sequenced by immunoSEQ multiplex PCR, and TCRdb holds only the in-frame ones, with some missing. The table records around 34,000 clones, 83% of them present only once. Sample: peripheral blood. All receptors come from a middle-aged man with acute or convalescent COVID-19.

The chain employs TRBV12-3 or TRBV12-4 and TRBJ2-7, with D perhaps TRBD1 (6 bases). Trimming left V 9 bases short and J 5 bases short, with 14 bases between. The CDR3 consists of 12 residues. As DNA, the CDR3 is TGTGCCAGTACAAAGACAGGAGACGAGCAGTACTTC. This sequence encodes CASTKTGDEQYF.

This chain uses TRBV24-1 with TRBJ2-5; 9 bases are a match to TRBD1. This CDR3 has 16 residues. The V and J ends lost 3 bases and 3 bases, in that order; junction bases with no gene match: 7. Germline V gene data show CDR1 as KGHDR and CDR2 as SFDVKD. CDR3 residues: CATSDTGQGKEETQYF. The DNA of the CDR3 is TGTGCCACCAGTGATACAGGACAGGGGAAAGAAGAGACCCAGTACTTC.

The gene calls are TRBV7-7 and TRBJ2-2; 12 nucleotides match TRBD2. CDR1 is SSHAT and CDR2 is FNYEAQ in the germline V gene (reference sequence). The CDR3 sequence is 15 residues long. Losses at the gene ends were 4 bases for V and 4 bases for J; bases not matched to a gene: 1. The CDR3 loop reads CASSSSGGATGELFF. CDR3 sequence (DNA): TGTGCCAGCAGCTCTAGCGGGGGGGCCACCGGGGAGCTGTTTTTT.

This chain joins TRBV7-3 and TRBJ2-1, with 9 nucleotides matching TRBD2. The CDR3 runs 14 residues. Trimming at V came to 0 bases and at J to 8 bases, leaving 2 bases not matched to a gene. Germline values: CDR1 SGHTA, CDR2 FQGTGA. For the CDR3, the DNA is TGTGCCAGCAGCTTAACCGGGACTAGCCATGAGCAGTTCTTC. This codes for CASSLTGTSHEQFF.

V is TRBV5-1 and J is TRBJ2-7, with 8 bases matching TRBD2. This CDR3 contains 16 residues. The V and J ends lost 0 bases and 7 bases, in that order; junction bases with no gene match: 12. Germline V gene sequence: CDR1 SGHRS, CDR2 YFSETQ. CDR3 nucleotides: TGCGCCAGCAGCTTGGAGGCTAGCGGGTACTTTGGAGAGCAGTACTTC. Its translation: CASSLEASGYFGEQYF.

The V call is TRBV3-1 (or the pseudogene TRBV3-2), the J call TRBJ2-7; 7 positions agree with TRBD1. CDR1 is LGHDT, CDR2 YNNKEL, per germline (reference sequence). J was trimmed by 3 bases and V by 4 bases; bases with no gene match: 6. The CDR3 runs to 14 residues. The CDR3 loop is CASSPTGFFYEQYF. The CDR3 nucleotides are TGTGCCAGCAGCCCGACAGGGTTCTTCTACGAGCAGTACTTC.

V gene TRBV7-9 combines with J gene TRBJ1-2; D not resolved. V was shortened by 3 bases and J by 4 bases, with 9 bases between the two germline ends. Germline V gene data show CDR1 as SEHNR and CDR2 as FQNEAQ (reference sequence). The CDR3 covers 13 residues. CDR3 DNA: TGTGCCAGCAGCTTCGAGAGTACCTATGGCTACACCTTC. Amino acids: CASSFESTYGYTF.

This chain joins TRBV27 and TRBJ1-6; the D gene is possibly TRBD1 (5 bases). Trimming cost V 6 bases and J 11 bases, with 17 bases left between them. This CDR3 contains 14 residues. The germline V gene has CDR1 MNHEY and CDR2 SMNVEV (reference sequence). The CDR3 loop reads CASRVDSLRTPLHF. Written as DNA, the CDR3 is TGTGCCAGCAGGGTCGACAGCCTAAGGACACCCCTCCACTTT.

The chain has TRBV2 and TRBJ1-5, with 7 positions matching TRBD1. The V segment lost 4 bases and the J segment 6 bases; nucleotides outside the gene matches: 9. The CDR3 loop spans 15 amino acids. Germline CDR1 is SNHLY and CDR2 is FYNNEI. CDR3 sequence (DNA): TGTGCCAGCAGTGTTCGAGGGGGCTCGGGTCAGCCCCAGCATTTT. Protein product: CASSVRGGSGQPQHF.

This clone has only one observation. V is TRBV2 and J is TRBJ1-1, with D unclear. The length of the CDR3 is 13 residues. Germline CDR1 and CDR2: SNHLY and FYNNEI. Between the trimmed V and J ends, which lost 4 bases and 2 bases, there was a span of 8 bases. CDR3 nucleotides: TGTGCCAGCAGTGTCGAGGTTAACACTGAAGCTTTCTTT. Translating gives CASSVEVNTEAFF.

This clone was recorded only once. The chain carries TRBV10-3 and TRBJ1-1, with 7 positions matching TRBD1. Germline CDR1 is ENHRY and CDR2 is SYGVKD. V lost 4 bases to trimming and J lost 1 base; unmatched junction nucleotides: 0. The CDR3 runs to 13 residues. The CDR3 is CAISGTGNTEAFF. DNA of the CDR3: TGTGCCATCAGTGGGACAGGGAACACTGAAGCTTTCTTT.

The chain is built from TRBV12-3 or TRBV12-4 and TRBJ1-1; the D gene is possibly TRBD1 (6 bases). The CDR3 loop spans 12 amino acids. Deletions cut 4 bases from V and 6 bases from J, with 9 bases between. The CDR3 loop is CASSSGTPEAFF. For the CDR3, the DNA is TGTGCCAGCAGTTCGGGGACACCTGAAGCTTTCTTT.

The J gene is TRBJ2-7, the V gene TRBV5-4; possible D gene TRBD1, 6 bases. The germline CDR1 and CDR2 sequences are SGHNT and YYREEE (reference sequence). This CDR3 has 12 residues. V lost 4 bases and J lost 6, with 11 bases in between. The CDR3 is CASSPLGGEQYF. The CDR3 DNA follows: TGTGCCAGCAGCCCCCTAGGGGGCGAGCAGTACTTC.

This clone occurred once. The J gene is TRBJ2-3, the V gene TRBV30; a weak D match, TRBD1 (6 bases). The length of the CDR3 is 13 residues. The V and J ends lost 5 bases and 6 bases respectively, with 15 bases between them. Germline V gene sequence: CDR1 GTSNPN, CDR2 SVGIG (reference sequence). CDR3 coding DNA: TGTGCCTGGGGTTCCCTCCAGGGGGATACGCAGTATTTT. Residues: CAWGSLQGDTQYF.

The chain employs TRBV4-2 and TRBJ1-4; D perhaps matches TRBD1 (5 bases). Deletions cut 0 bases from V and 0 bases from J, with 17 bases between. The CDR3 has 19 residues. Germline CDR1 and CDR2: LGHNA and YNFKEQ. CDR3 nucleotide sequence: TGTGCCAGCAGCCAAGATCCTGGGAGGGGTGTCGCAACTAATGAAAAACTGTTTTTT. Encoded protein: CASSQDPGRGVATNEKLFF.

The V and J genes are TRBV6-5 and TRBJ1-6, with 8 bases that match TRBD1. The trim removed 8 bases at V and 2 bases at J, leaving 5 bases unmatched. Germline assignment: CDR1 MNHEY and CDR2 SVGAGI. The CDR3 contains 15 residues. Here the CDR3 reads CASAEDRAYNSPLHF. The CDR3, as DNA: TGTGCCAGCGCCGAGGACAGGGCCTATAATTCACCCCTCCACTTT.

This rearrangement joins TRBV3-1 (or the pseudogene TRBV3-2) to TRBJ2-6; TRBD2 aligns across 15 bases. The CDR3 consists of 18 residues. V was pared by 10 bases and J by 4 bases, with 11 bases of the junction left unmatched. The germline V gene encodes CDR1 LGHDT and CDR2 YNNKEL (reference sequence). The CDR3: CAKIPGLAGGEGANVLTF. CDR3 DNA: TGTGCCAAAATCCCGGGACTAGCGGGAGGTGAGGGGGCCAACGTCCTGACTTTC.

The chain is built from TRBV29-1 and TRBJ1-2; TRBD1 might be the D (6 bases). The CDR3 consists of 12 residues. V was trimmed by 4 bases and J by 6 bases, leaving 12 bases between them. CDR1 SQVTM and CDR2 ANQGSEA come from the germline V gene. DNA for the CDR3: TGCAGCGTTGGGCAGGGGCTCGATGGCTACACCTTC. Encoded protein: CSVGQGLDGYTF.

The chain recombines TRBV25-1 with TRBJ1-2; D gene unclear. V was pared by 2 bases and J by 6 bases, with 13 bases between. This CDR3 has 14 residues. The germline V gene has CDR1 MGHDK and CDR2 SYGVNS. CDR3 bases: TGTGCCAGCAGTGAAACCGGGGTCTTGAATGGCTACACCTTC. Translation: CASSETGVLNGYTF.

The CDR3 sequence is CATSDRSSGSPYEQYF. The CDR3, as DNA: TGTGCCACCAGTGATAGATCTAGCGGGAGTCCCTACGAGCAGTACTTC. The chain combines TRBV24-1 with TRBJ2-7, with 10 bases lining up with TRBD2. Losses at the gene ends were 3 bases for V and 2 bases for J; bases not matched to a gene: 6. The CDR3 totals 16 residues. Looked up from germline, CDR1 is KGHDR and CDR2 is SFDVKD.